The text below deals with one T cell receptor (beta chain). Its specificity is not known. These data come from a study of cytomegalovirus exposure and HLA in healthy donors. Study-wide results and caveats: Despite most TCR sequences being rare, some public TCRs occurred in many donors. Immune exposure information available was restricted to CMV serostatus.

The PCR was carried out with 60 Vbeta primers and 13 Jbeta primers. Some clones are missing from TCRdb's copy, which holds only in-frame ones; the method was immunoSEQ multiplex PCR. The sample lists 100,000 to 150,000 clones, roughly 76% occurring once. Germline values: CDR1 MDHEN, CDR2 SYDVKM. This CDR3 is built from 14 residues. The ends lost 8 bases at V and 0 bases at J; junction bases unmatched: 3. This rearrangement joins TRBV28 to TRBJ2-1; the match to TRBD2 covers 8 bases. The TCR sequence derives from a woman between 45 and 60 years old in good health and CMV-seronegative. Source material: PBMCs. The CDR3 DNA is TGTGCCAGCCAAAGCGGGGGCTCCTACAATGAGCAGTTCTTC. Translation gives CASQSGGSYNEQFF.